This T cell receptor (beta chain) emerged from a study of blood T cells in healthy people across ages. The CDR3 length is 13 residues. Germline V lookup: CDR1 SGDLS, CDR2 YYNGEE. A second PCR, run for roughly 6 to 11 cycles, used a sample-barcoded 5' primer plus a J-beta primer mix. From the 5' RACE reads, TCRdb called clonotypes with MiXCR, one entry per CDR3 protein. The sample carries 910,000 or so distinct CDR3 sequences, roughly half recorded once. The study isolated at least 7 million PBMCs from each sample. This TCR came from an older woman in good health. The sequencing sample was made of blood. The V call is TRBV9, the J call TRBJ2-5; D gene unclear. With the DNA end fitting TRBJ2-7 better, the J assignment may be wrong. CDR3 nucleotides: TGTGCCAGCAGCGTAGCCCTCACCCGCGAGCAGTACTTC. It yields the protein CASSVALTREQYF.